The clone carrying this T cell receptor beta chain was recorded a few times. The source of around 2 micrograms of genomic DNA for TCR beta libraries was cryopreserved PBMCs. These data belong to a study of cytotoxic CD8 clonotypes in ibrutinib-treated CLL. Study-wide background: The patients, under twelve relapsed/refractory and roughly 15 treatment-naive, included around 18 who were IGHV unmutated.

Data came from immunoSEQ multiplex PCR; TCRdb stores just in-frame clones and leaves some out. The data show under 300,000 clones, with approximately 76% seen just once and around 6% held by the top ten. Germline V gene lookup returns CDR1 SGDLS and CDR2 YYNGEE. Trimming removed 0 bases from V and 13 bases from J, with 11 bases in between. The CDR3 is made up of 13 amino acids. The chain uses TRBV9 and TRBJ1-6; D uncertain. The receptor was isolated from a human donor with chronic lymphocytic leukemia. Sequenced material: PBMCs, taken at disease progression, from a patient treated with ibrutinib. The CDR3 DNA follows: TGTGCCAGCAGCGTAGATCCGGCTTTCCCCCTCCACTTT. Translating gives CASSVDPAFPLHF.